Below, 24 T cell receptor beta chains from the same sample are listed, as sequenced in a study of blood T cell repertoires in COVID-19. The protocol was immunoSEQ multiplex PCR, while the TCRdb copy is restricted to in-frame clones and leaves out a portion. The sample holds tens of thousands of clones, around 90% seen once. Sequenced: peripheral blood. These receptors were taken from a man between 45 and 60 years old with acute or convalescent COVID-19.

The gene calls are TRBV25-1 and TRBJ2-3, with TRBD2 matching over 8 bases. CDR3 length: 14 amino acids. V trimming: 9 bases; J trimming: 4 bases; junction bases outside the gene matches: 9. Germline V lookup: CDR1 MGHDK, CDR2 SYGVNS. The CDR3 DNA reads TGTGCCAGTAATTTCGCTAGCGGGTCAGATACGCAGTATTTT. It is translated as CASNFASGSDTQYF.

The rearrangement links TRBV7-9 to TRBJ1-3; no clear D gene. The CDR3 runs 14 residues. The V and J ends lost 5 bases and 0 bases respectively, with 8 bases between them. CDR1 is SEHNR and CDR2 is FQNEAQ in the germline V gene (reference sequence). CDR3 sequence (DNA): TGTGCCAGCAGCCCTGACATCTCTGGAAACACCATATATTTT. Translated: CASSPDISGNTIYF.

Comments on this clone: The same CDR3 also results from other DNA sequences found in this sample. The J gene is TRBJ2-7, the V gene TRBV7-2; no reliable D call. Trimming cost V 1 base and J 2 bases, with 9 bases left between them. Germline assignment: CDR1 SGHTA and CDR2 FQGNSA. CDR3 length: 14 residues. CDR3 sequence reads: CASSLGTGAYEQYV. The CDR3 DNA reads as TGTGCCAGCAGCTTAGGTACCGGAGCCTACGAGCAGTACGTC.

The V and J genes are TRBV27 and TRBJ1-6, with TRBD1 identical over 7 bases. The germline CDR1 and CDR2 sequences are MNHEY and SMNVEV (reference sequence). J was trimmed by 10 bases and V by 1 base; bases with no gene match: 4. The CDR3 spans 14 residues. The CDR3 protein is CASSLWDSGSPLHF. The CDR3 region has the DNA TGTGCCAGCAGTTTATGGGACAGCGGCTCACCCCTCCACTTT.

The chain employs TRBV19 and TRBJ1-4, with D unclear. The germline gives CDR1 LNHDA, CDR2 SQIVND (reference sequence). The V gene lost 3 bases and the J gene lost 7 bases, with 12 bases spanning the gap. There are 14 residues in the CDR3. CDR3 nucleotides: TGTGCCAGTAGTATGGTGATTAACGGTGAAAAACTGTTTTTT. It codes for CASSMVINGEKLFF.

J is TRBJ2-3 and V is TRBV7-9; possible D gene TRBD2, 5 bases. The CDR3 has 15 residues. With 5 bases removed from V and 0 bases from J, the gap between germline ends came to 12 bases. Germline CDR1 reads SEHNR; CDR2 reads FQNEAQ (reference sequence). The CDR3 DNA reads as TGTGCCAGCAGCCCTGGACTGTCTAGCACAGATACGCAGTATTTT. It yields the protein CASSPGLSSTDTQYF.

The CDR3: CASSRLAGGSYEQYF. The CDR3, as DNA: TGTGCCAGCAGTCGCCTAGCGGGAGGGTCCTACGAGCAGTACTTC. This sequence joins TRBV7-6 and TRBJ2-7, with 12 nucleotides matching TRBD2. The CDR3 is made up of 15 amino acids. Germline V lookup: CDR1 SGHVS, CDR2 FNYEAQ. Trimming took 6 bases from V and 1 from J; bases not matched to a gene: 4.

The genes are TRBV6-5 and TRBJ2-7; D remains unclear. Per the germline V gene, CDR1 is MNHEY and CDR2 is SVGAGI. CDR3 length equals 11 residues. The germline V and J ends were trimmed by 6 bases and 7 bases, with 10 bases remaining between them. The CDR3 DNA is TGTGCCAGCAGGGAGAAGTCGGAGCAGTACGTC. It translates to CASREKSEQYV.

This CDR3 reads CASSPDRGLNYGYTF. The CDR3 DNA sequence: TGTGCCAGCTCACCCGACAGGGGCCTCAACTATGGCTACACCTTC. V and J are TRBV18 and TRBJ1-2; 8 bases fit TRBD1. This CDR3 comprises 15 residues. Germline V gene data show CDR1 as KGHSH and CDR2 as LQKENI. Unmatched junction bases numbered 5, after V lost 3 bases and J lost 2 bases.

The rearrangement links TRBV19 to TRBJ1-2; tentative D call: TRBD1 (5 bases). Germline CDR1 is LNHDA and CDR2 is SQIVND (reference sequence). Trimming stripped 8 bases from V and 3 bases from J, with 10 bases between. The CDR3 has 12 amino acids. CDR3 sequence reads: CASAGSYYGYTF. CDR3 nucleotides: TGTGCCAGTGCAGGGTCCTACTATGGCTACACCTTC.

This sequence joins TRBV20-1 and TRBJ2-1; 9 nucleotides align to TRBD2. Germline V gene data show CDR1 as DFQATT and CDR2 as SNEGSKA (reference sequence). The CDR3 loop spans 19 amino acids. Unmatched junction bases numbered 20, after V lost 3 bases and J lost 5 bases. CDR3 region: CSASRTGTPWLAGHNEQFF. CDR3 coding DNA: TGCAGTGCTAGTCGCACCGGGACCCCGTGGCTAGCGGGACACAATGAGCAGTTCTTC.

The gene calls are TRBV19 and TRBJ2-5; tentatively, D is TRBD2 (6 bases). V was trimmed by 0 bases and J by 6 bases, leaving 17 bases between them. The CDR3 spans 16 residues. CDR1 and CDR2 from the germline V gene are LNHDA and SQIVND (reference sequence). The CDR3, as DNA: TGTGCCAGTAGTATAGATGCCGGGGCAGGGAGGAAGACCCAGTACTTC. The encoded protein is CASSIDAGAGRKTQYF. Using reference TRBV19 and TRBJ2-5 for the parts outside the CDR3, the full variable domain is DGGITQSPKYLFRKEGQNVTLSCEQNLNHDAMYWYRQDPGQGLRLIYYSQIVNDFQKGDIAEGYSVSREKKESFPLTVTSAQKNPTAFYLCASSIDAGAGRKTQYFGPGTRLLVL.

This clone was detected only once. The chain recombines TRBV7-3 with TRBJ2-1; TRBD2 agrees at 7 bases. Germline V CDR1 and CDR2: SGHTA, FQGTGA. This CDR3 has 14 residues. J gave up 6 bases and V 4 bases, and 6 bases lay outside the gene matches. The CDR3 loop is CASSWGGGFNEQFF. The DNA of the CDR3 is TGTGCCAGCAGCTGGGGCGGGGGTTTCAATGAGCAGTTCTTC.

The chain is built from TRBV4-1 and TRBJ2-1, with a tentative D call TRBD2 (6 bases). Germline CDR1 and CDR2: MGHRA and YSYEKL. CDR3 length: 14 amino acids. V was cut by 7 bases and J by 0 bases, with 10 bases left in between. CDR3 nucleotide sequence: TGCGCCAGCACGGGGGAAAGCTCCTACAATGAGCAGTTCTTC. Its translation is CASTGESSYNEQFF.

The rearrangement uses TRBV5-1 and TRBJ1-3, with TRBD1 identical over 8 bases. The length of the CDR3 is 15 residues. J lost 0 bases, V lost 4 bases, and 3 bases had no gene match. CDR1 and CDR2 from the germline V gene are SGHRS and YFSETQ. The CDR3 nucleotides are TGCGCCAGCAGCCGAGACAGGGGCTCTGGAAACACCATATATTTT. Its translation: CASSRDRGSGNTIYF.

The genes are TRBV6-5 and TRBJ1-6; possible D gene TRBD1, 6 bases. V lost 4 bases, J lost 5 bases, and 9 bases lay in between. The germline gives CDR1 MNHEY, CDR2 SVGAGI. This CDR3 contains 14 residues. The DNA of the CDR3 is TGTGCCAGCAGTTTGTCAGGGGATAATTCACCCCTCCACTTT. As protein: CASSLSGDNSPLHF.

The CDR3 reads CASSRNTAGSYNEQFF. The CDR3 DNA reads as TGTGCCAGCAGCCGAAATACCGCGGGGTCCTACAATGAGCAGTTCTTC. The chain recombines TRBV7-9 with TRBJ2-1; weak D call: TRBD2 (6 bases). Per germline, CDR1 SEHNR and CDR2 FQNEAQ (reference sequence). The CDR3 sequence is 16 residues long. The V gene lost 5 bases and the J gene lost 1 base, with 15 bases spanning the gap.

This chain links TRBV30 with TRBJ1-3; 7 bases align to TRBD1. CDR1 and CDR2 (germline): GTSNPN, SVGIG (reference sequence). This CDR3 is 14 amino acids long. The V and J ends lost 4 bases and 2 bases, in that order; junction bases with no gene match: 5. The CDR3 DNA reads TGTGCCTGGACTCCTACAGGGGCTGGAAACACCATATATTTT. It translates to CAWTPTGAGNTIYF.

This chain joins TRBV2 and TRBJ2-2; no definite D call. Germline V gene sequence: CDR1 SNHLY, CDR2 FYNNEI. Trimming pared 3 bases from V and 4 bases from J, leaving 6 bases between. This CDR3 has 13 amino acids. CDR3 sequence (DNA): TGTGCCAGCAGTGAGAGTCGCACCGGGGAGCTGTTTTTT. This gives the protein CASSESRTGELFF.

The DNA for the CDR3 is TGTGCCACCAGTGAGGCAGGGTACCCTGGGGCCAACGTCCTGACTTTC. Protein sequence: CATSEAGYPGANVLTF. The chain is built from TRBV24-1 and TRBJ2-6; maybe TRBD1 (5 bases). CDR3 length: 16 amino acids. Trimming took 4 bases from V and 2 from J, leaving 11 bases between them. Germline V gene data show CDR1 as KGHDR and CDR2 as SFDVKD.

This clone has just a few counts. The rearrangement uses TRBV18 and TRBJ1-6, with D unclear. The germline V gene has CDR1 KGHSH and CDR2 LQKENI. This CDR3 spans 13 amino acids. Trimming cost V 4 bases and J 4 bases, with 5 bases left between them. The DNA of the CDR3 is TGTGCCAGCTCACTACAGTATAATTCACCCCTCCACTTT. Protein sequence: CASSLQYNSPLHF.

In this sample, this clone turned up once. CDR3 nucleotides: TGTGCCAGCTCGGACAGGGGGAGACCCTTGCAGTACTTC. Protein: CASSDRGRPLQYF. The chain is built from TRBV18 and TRBJ2-7, with 10 bases lining up with TRBD1. The CDR3 runs to 13 residues. Germline lookup yields CDR1 KGHSH and CDR2 LQKENI. The junction had 8 bases not matched to a gene; V was cut back by 6 bases and J by 9 bases.

The CDR3 nucleotides read TGTGCCAGCCAAAAGCTGGGACACAATGGCTACACCTTC. This sequence encodes CASQKLGHNGYTF. The chain is built from TRBV19 and TRBJ1-2, with D possibly matching TRBD1 (6 bases). This CDR3 spans 13 amino acids. The germline V and J ends were trimmed by 9 bases and 6 bases, with 17 bases remaining between them. CDR1 and CDR2 (germline): LNHDA, SQIVND (reference sequence).

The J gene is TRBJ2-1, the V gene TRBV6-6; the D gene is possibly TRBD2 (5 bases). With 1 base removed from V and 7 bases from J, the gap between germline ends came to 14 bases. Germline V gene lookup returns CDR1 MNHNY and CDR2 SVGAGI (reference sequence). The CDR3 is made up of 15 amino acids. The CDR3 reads CASSYLTLDGNEQFF. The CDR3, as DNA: TGTGCCAGCAGTTACTTGACACTAGACGGGAATGAGCAGTTCTTC.